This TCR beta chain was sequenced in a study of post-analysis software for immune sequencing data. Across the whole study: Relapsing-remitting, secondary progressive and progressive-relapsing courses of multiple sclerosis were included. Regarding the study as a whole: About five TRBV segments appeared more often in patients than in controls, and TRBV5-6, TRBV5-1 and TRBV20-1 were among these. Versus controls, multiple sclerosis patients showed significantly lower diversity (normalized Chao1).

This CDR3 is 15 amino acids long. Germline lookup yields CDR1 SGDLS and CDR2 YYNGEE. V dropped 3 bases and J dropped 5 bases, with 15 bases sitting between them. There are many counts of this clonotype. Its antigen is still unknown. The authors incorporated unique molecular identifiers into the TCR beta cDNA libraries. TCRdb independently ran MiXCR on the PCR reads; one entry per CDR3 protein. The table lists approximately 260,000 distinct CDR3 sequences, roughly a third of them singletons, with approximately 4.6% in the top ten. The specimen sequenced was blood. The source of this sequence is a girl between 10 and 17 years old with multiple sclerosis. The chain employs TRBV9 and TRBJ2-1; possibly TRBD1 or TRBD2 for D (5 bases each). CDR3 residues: CASSGPGLPDNEQFF. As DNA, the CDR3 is TGTGCCAGCAGCGGACCGGGGCTACCTGACAATGAGCAGTTCTTC.